This T cell receptor beta chain was identified during a study of radiotherapy plus CTLA-4 blockade in lung cancer. Turning to the study itself: Among enrolled patients, over 15% responded and 31% achieved disease control. Study-wide points: Among reported predictors of response, early blood T cell clone dynamics with interferon-beta performed best. Once radiotherapy plus ipilimumab had been given, TCR clones derived from tumor expanded in blood.

The germline V gene has CDR1 WSHSY and CDR2 SAAADI. CDR3 size: 14 residues. The trim removed 6 bases at V and 8 bases at J, leaving 9 bases unmatched. A word on this clone: Its antigen is as yet unknown.

Chemo-refractory metastatic non-small-cell lung cancer patients received focal radiation with ipilimumab CTLA-4 blockade. Data came from immunoSEQ multiplex PCR; TCRdb stores just in-frame clones and leaves some out. In the table there are 35,000 to 40,000 clones, over 55% of which are singletons. The gene calls are TRBV10-2 and TRBJ1-3, with 8 bases identical to TRBD1. This material consisted of peripheral blood, taken from a patient treated with radiotherapy plus ipilimumab. The clonotype was recovered from a human donor with non-small cell lung cancer who had stable disease on radiotherapy plus ipilimumab. The CDR3 region is CASSGQGVRDTIYF. In DNA, the CDR3 is TGCGCCAGCAGCGGACAGGGAGTTCGAGACACCATATATTTT.